These 26 T cell receptor beta chains were all obtained from the same sample, sequenced in a study of T cell responses to AZD1222 COVID-19 vaccine. Profiled with immunoSEQ multiplex PCR; TCRdb holds only in-frame clones, not every one. The sample holds about 120,000 clones, approximately 91% seen once. Sequenced here: peripheral blood, sampled on day 0 of AZD1222 vaccination. The receptors were sampled from an adult in good health.

The V and J genes are TRBV11-2 and TRBJ1-1; D is undetermined. The CDR3 runs to 15 residues. Trimming took off 5 bases at V and 1 base at J, with 14 bases between the two ends. CDR1 SGHAT and CDR2 FQNNGV come from the germline V gene. In DNA, the CDR3 is TGTGCCAGCAGCGGCTCGGTGGCCCCGAACACTGAAGCTTTCTTT. Translation: CASSGSVAPNTEAFF.

The genes are TRBV6-5 and TRBJ2-7; unclear D gene. V gave up 7 bases and J gave up 5 bases, with 9 bases separating them. Germline V CDR1 and CDR2: MNHEY, SVGAGI. The CDR3 has 11 amino acids. The CDR3 spells CASTLENEQYF. CDR3 DNA: TGTGCCAGCACCCTAGAAAACGAGCAGTACTTC.

This clone was counted a single time. This chain connects TRBV7-9 to TRBJ2-1; D possibly corresponds to TRBD2 (7 bases). There are 13 residues in the CDR3. CDR1 is SEHNR, CDR2 FQNEAQ, per germline (reference sequence). Trimming left V 4 bases short and J 9 bases short, with 13 bases between. This chain's CDR3 is CASSSAGAIEQFF. CDR3 coding DNA: TGTGCCAGCAGCTCCGCGGGGGCCATTGAGCAGTTCTTC.

This chain links TRBV4-2 with TRBJ1-2, with 7 bases identical to TRBD1. CDR3 length: 19 amino acids. V gave up 0 bases and J gave up 4 bases; unmatched junction bases: 17. The germline CDR1 and CDR2 sequences are LGHNA and YNFKEQ. The CDR3 region has the DNA TGTGCCAGCAGCCAAGACCGCCCGGGACAGATACTTACGGGCTATGGCTACACCTTC. This gives the protein CASSQDRPGQILTGYGYTF.

The chain joins TRBV19 to TRBJ2-3; TRBD2 matches at 8 bases. V shed 3 bases and J 3 bases; nucleotides not matched to a gene: 11. Germline CDR1 and CDR2: LNHDA and SQIVND (reference sequence). This CDR3 is 17 amino acids long. The CDR3 DNA reads TGTGCCAGTAGTATCGTCCCCTCAAGCGGGGGAACAGATACGCAGTATTTT. Residues: CASSIVPSSGGTDTQYF.

In this sample, this clone turned up a few times. Other DNA sequences of this sample code for an identical CDR3. The chain couples TRBV7-2 to TRBJ1-3; D uncertain. The V gene lost 4 bases and the J gene lost 0 bases, with 4 bases spanning the gap. Germline V gene data show CDR1 as SGHTA and CDR2 as FQGNSA. The CDR3 totals 13 residues. The CDR3 loop reads CASSSSSGNTIYF. CDR3 nucleotides: TGTGCCAGCAGCTCTAGCTCTGGAAACACCATATATTTT.

J is TRBJ2-3 and V is TRBV19; TRBD2 might be the D (6 bases). The ends were cut back, 7 bases at V and 3 bases at J, with 17 bases in the middle. Germline-derived CDR1 and CDR2 are LNHDA and SQIVND (reference sequence). The CDR3 sequence is 15 residues long. The DNA for the CDR3 is TGTGCCAGTACCTTAGGGCGGGGTCCGACAGATACGCAGTATTTT. Translating gives CASTLGRGPTDTQYF.

This clone was recorded once. The chain carries TRBV7-9 and TRBJ2-1; 8 bases fit TRBD2. The germline CDR1 and CDR2 sequences are SEHNR and FQNEAQ (reference sequence). The junction had 13 bases not matched to a gene; V was cut back by 3 bases and J by 0 bases. This CDR3 has 19 amino acids. CDR3 sequence reads: CASSLSFPTSGSSYNEQFF. The CDR3 DNA reads as TGTGCCAGCAGCTTGTCCTTCCCCACAAGCGGGAGCTCCTACAATGAGCAGTTCTTC.

V is TRBV7-3 and J is TRBJ1-1; no clear D gene. Trimming stripped 5 bases from V and 3 bases from J, with 10 bases between. Germline V lookup: CDR1 SGHTA, CDR2 FQGTGA. The CDR3 covers 13 residues. The chain's CDR3 is CASSASEDTEAFF. Here the CDR3 DNA reads TGTGCCAGCAGCGCCTCGGAGGACACTGAAGCTTTCTTT. Drawing the rest from reference TRBV7-3 and TRBJ1-1, the complete variable domain is GAGVSQTPSNKVTEKGKYVELRCDPISGHTALYWYRQSLGQGPEFLIYFQGTGAADDSGLPNDRFFAVRPEGSVSTLKIQRTERGDSAVYLCASSASEDTEAFFGQGTRLTVV.

This clone was recorded once. This chain joins TRBV5-8 and TRBJ1-4; D is ambiguous. The germline V gene has CDR1 SGHTS and CDR2 YDEGEE. The CDR3 runs to 13 residues. V was trimmed by 4 bases and J by 6 bases, leaving 10 bases between them. CDR3 region: CASSRVLDEKLFF. The CDR3 DNA follows: TGTGCCAGCAGCAGGGTTTTGGATGAAAAACTGTTTTTT.

This chain connects TRBV6-1 to TRBJ1-2; unclear D gene. CDR1 MNHNS and CDR2 SASEGT come from the germline V gene. V lost 3 bases, J lost 0 bases, and 8 bases lay in between. This CDR3 contains 14 residues. The CDR3 DNA follows: TGTGCCAGCAGTGAGGCTGGGACTAACTATGGCTACACCTTC. Amino acid sequence: CASSEAGTNYGYTF.

The chain has TRBV6-5 and TRBJ2-2; a weak D match, TRBD2 (7 bases). The CDR3 totals 14 residues. CDR1 and CDR2 from the germline V gene are MNHEY and SVGAGI. The V end was cut by 7 bases, the J end by 5 bases, with 14 bases between. The CDR3 here is CASILGGGTGELFF. The CDR3 DNA is TGTGCCAGCATCCTGGGAGGGGGTACCGGGGAGCTGTTTTTT.

The chain has TRBV3-1 (or the pseudogene TRBV3-2) and TRBJ2-2, with a weak D call TRBD1 (5 bases). From germline, CDR1 is LGHDT and CDR2 YNNKEL (reference sequence). The CDR3 covers 14 residues. The ends were cut back, 4 bases at V and 0 bases at J, with 6 bases in the middle. CDR3 DNA: TGTGCCAGCAGCCCGACAGCGAACACCGGGGAGCTGTTTTTT. This codes for CASSPTANTGELFF.

In its sample, this clone was seen many times. This sequence joins TRBV30 and TRBJ1-1; D is unclear. The CDR3 is 12 residues long. Germline CDR1 GTSNPN, CDR2 SVGIG (reference sequence). Trimming pared 0 bases from V and 7 bases from J, leaving 9 bases between. CDR3 residues: CAWSVGKLEAFF. The CDR3 region has the DNA TGTGCCTGGAGTGTAGGAAAACTTGAAGCTTTCTTT.

The chain recombines TRBV5-4 with TRBJ2-1; D is ambiguous. Trimming stripped 3 bases from V and 5 bases from J, with 12 bases between. The CDR3 has 14 amino acids. From germline, CDR1 is SGHNT and CDR2 YYREEE (reference sequence). The CDR3 reads CASSSNGRHNEQFF. The CDR3 DNA reads as TGTGCCAGCAGCTCCAACGGACGGCACAATGAGCAGTTCTTC.

The genes are TRBV5-1 and TRBJ1-1; D unclear. The CDR3 sequence is 13 residues long. Deletions cut 0 bases from V and 4 bases from J, with 7 bases between. Germline-derived CDR1 and CDR2 are SGHRS and YFSETQ. In DNA form, the CDR3 reads TGCGCCAGCAGCTTGGAGCCGAGCACTGAAGCTTTCTTT. Its protein product is CASSLEPSTEAFF.

This clone has only one observation. The chain carries TRBV30 and TRBJ1-5, with D uncertain. This CDR3 region has 13 residues. Trimming took off 5 bases at V and 1 base at J, with 9 bases between the two ends. Germline V CDR1 and CDR2: GTSNPN, SVGIG (reference sequence). CDR3 sequence reads: CAWSIGSNQPQHF. Written as DNA, the CDR3 is TGTGCCTGGTCGATAGGGAGCAATCAGCCCCAGCATTTT.

V gene TRBV5-8 combines with J gene TRBJ2-7; D remains unclear. The CDR3 loop spans 13 amino acids. The V gene's germline CDR1 is SGHTS and CDR2 YDEGEE. The V gene lost 5 bases and the J gene lost 0 bases, with 9 bases spanning the gap. The DNA for the CDR3 is TGTGCCAGCAGGGGCCTAAGCTCCTACGAGCAGTACTTC. It translates to CASRGLSSYEQYF. The full variable domain, its missing parts supplied by reference TRBV5-8 and TRBJ2-7, is EAGVTQSPTHLIKTRGQQATLRCSPISGHTSVYWYQQALGLGLQFLLWYDEGEERNRGNFPPRFSGRQFPNYSSELNVNALELEDSALYLCASRGLSSYEQYFGPGTRLTVT.

The chain employs TRBV9 and TRBJ2-2; either TRBD1 or TRBD2 may fit D (5 bases each). The CDR3 length is 15 residues. Germline V gene sequence: CDR1 SGDLS, CDR2 YYNGEE. The V gene lost 0 bases and the J gene lost 6 bases, with 12 bases spanning the gap. In nucleotides, the CDR3 is TGTGCCAGCAGCGTAGCCTGGGGGAGTCCCGGGGAGCTGTTTTTT. It specifies CASSVAWGSPGELFF.

The chain joins TRBV5-1 to TRBJ1-2; D might be TRBD1 (6 bases). CDR1 is SGHRS and CDR2 is YFSETQ in the germline V gene. This CDR3 is 13 amino acids long. Trimming left V 7 bases short and J 6 bases short, with 16 bases between. The CDR3 DNA reads TGCGCCAGCCGGGTGGACAGCAGAGATGGCTACACCTTC. Translating gives CASRVDSRDGYTF.

CDR3 in DNA: TGCAGTGCTATTGAGGGGGCCGGGGCGTATGGCTACACCTTC. Protein sequence: CSAIEGAGAYGYTF. This chain joins TRBV20-1 and TRBJ1-2; 7 nucleotides match TRBD1. Germline CDR1 and CDR2: DFQATT and SNEGSKA (reference sequence). There are 14 residues in the CDR3. The V segment lost 4 bases and the J segment 5 bases; nucleotides outside the gene matches: 10.

The chain joins TRBV27 to TRBJ1-2, with 8 bases lining up with TRBD1. CDR3 length equals 13 residues. Germline CDR1 reads MNHEY; CDR2 reads SMNVEV (reference sequence). V shed 7 bases and J 3 bases; nucleotides not matched to a gene: 4. This CDR3 is CASTQTGDYGYTF. CDR3 nucleotide sequence: TGTGCCAGCACCCAGACAGGGGACTATGGCTACACCTTC.

The chain uses TRBV5-1 and TRBJ1-5, with 9 bases identical to TRBD1. J gave up 5 bases and V 4 bases, and 13 bases lay outside the gene matches. This CDR3 comprises 17 residues. CDR1 and CDR2 from the germline V gene are SGHRS and YFSETQ. The CDR3 DNA is TGCGCCAGCAGCATTGTCCCTCCGGGACAGGGAGATCAGCCCCAGCATTTT. Its translation: CASSIVPPGQGDQPQHF.

This chain links TRBV7-3 with TRBJ2-3; TRBD2 matches 11 bases. CDR3 length: 15 amino acids. Germline CDR1 is SGHTA and CDR2 is FQGTGA. The V and J ends lost 5 bases and 2 bases, in that order; junction bases with no gene match: 3. The CDR3 sequence: CASSLTSGNTDTQYF. The CDR3 region has the DNA TGTGCCAGCAGCCTGACTAGCGGGAACACAGATACGCAGTATTTT. Together with reference TRBV7-3 and TRBJ2-3, the CDR3 gives the full variable domain: GAGVSQTPSNKVTEKGKYVELRCDPISGHTALYWYRQSLGQGPEFLIYFQGTGAADDSGLPNDRFFAVRPEGSVSTLKIQRTERGDSAVYLCASSLTSGNTDTQYFGPGTRLTVL.

The chain has TRBV11-2 and TRBJ1-2; D gene unclear. CDR3 size: 13 residues. V gave up 0 bases and J gave up 4 bases, with 6 bases separating them. Looked up from germline, CDR1 is SGHAT and CDR2 is FQNNGV. This CDR3 reads CASSLDTIYGYTF. In nucleotides, the CDR3 is TGTGCCAGCAGCTTAGACACCATCTATGGCTACACCTTC.

This chain uses TRBV6-5 with TRBJ1-2; unclear D gene. Germline V lookup: CDR1 MNHEY, CDR2 SVGAGI. The length of the CDR3 is 11 residues. Trimming removed 5 bases from V and 8 bases from J, with 9 bases in between. CDR3 in DNA: TGTGCCAGCAGTCCCGGTCGAGGCTACACCTTC. Translation: CASSPGRGYTF.